Sequencing of this T cell receptor beta chain was carried out in a study of a mutant IDH1 vaccine in newly diagnosed glioma. About the research overall: Patients received eight vaccinations in weeks 1, 3, 5, 7, 11, 15, 19, 23. Earlier care involved radiotherapy, temozolomide, or both, and the majority received both. General observations from the study: No link was apparently found between pseudoprogression and changes in top peripheral T cell clonotypes.

Germline V lookup: CDR1 MNHNY, CDR2 SVGAGI (reference sequence). The V segment lost 4 bases and the J segment 6 bases; nucleotides outside the gene matches: 2. The CDR3 has 14 residues. Sequencing was performed with immunoSEQ multiplex PCR; in TCRdb, only in-frame clones are kept and a portion is missing. The sample yields about 25,000 clones, 77% seen once. Time point specified: week 5, during vaccination. Every vaccination contained 300 ug of the mutant IDH1 20-mer peptide and was paired with topical imiquimod. Tumors from donors were new WHO grade 3 or 4 IDH1-mutant astrocytomas with ATRX loss. Of note for this clone: The antigen remains unidentified.

The clonotype originates from a man aged 35-49 years with glioma. V and J are TRBV6-6 and TRBJ2-3; 12 bases line up with TRBD2. Sample: PBMCs, taken from a glioma patient whose treatment included an IDH1 peptide vaccine. The CDR3 DNA is TGTGCCAGCAGTTTCGGACTAGCGGGGGATACGCAGTATTTT. This gives the protein CASSFGLAGDTQYF.